These 21 T cell receptor delta chains share one sample of origin, sequenced in a study of gammadelta T cells in human blood. TCRdb reran clone calling via CATT on the RT-PCR reads. The profile covers 800 to 1,100 delta-chain clones, with about 26% appearing a single time and about a third taken by the ten largest. The source material was Vgamma9Vdelta2 gamma-delta T cells from adult blood. Receptors originate from a human donor.

On this clone: With only one base between it and a far larger clone, this is likely a read error. The sample contains more than one DNA sequence encoding this CDR3. The chain couples TRDV2 to TRDJ1; the match to TRDD3 covers 7 bases. Because TCRdb records no J gene, it was assigned here through a match of the DNA to germline. Per germline, CDR1 GEAIGNYY and CDR2 EKD. J was trimmed by 0 bases and V by 3 bases; bases with no gene match: 30. This CDR3 spans 23 amino acids. The CDR3 region is CACDGVRFAGGSEVYINTDKLIF. Here the CDR3 DNA reads TGTGCCTGTGACGGAGTACGATTTGCGGGGGGATCTGAGGTTTACATTAACACCGATAAACTCATCTTT.

This clone has more than one count but fewer than ten. It differs at one base from a far larger clone, so likely a read error. This sequence joins TRDV2 and TRDJ3, with D tentatively TRDD3 (5 bases). This CDR3 is 21 amino acids long. From germline, CDR1 is GEAIGNYY and CDR2 EKD. CDR3 protein: CAWDTAGQGTRHSWDTRQMFF. The CDR3 DNA is TGTGCCTGGGACACGGCCGGACAGGGGACCCGACACTCCTGGGACACCCGACAGATGTTTTTC.

Points on this clone: A single base is all that separates this from a far larger clone, so a read error is likely. The same CDR3 arises from other DNA sequences in this sample as well. This rearrangement joins TRDV2 to TRDJ1; no firm D call. The J gene, missing from TCRdb, was assigned here through DNA to germline matching. Germline assignment: CDR1 GEAIGNYY and CDR2 EKD. Trimming cost V 3 bases and J 2 bases, with 18 bases left between them. CDR3 length equals 16 residues. The CDR3 sequence: CACDLVSGKGTDKLIF. As DNA, the CDR3 is TGTGCCTGTGACTTAGTCAGTGGGAAGGGGACCGATAAACTCATCTTT.

This clone was counted a few times. TCRdb's entry gives the protein of a much larger clone, which mismatches this DNA's translation at residue 12, likely from a read error; the protein reported here is translated from the DNA. The chain is built from TRDV2 and TRDJ1; 9 bases line up with TRDD3. V was pared by 3 bases and J by 4 bases, with 14 bases of the junction left unmatched. CDR1 is GEAIGNYY and CDR2 is EKD in the germline V gene. CDR3 length: 17 residues. CDR3 amino acids: CACDLLGESNHIDKLIF. DNA of the CDR3: TGTGCCTGTGACTTACTGGGGGAGAGTAATCACATCGATAAACTCATCTTT.

The chain has TRDV2 and TRDJ1; 11 nucleotides match TRDD3. Germline values: CDR1 GEAIGNYY, CDR2 EKD. V was clipped by 2 bases and J by 0 bases; unmatched bases: 4. The CDR3 loop spans 16 amino acids. DNA for the CDR3: TGTGCCTGTGACAGACTGGGGGATAAGGACACCGATAAACTCATCTTT. Its protein is CACDRLGDKDTDKLIF.

About this clone: A much more abundant neighbour one base away suggests this may be a read error. The genes are TRDV2 and TRDJ1; D is possibly TRDD3 (5 bases). The J gene, missing from TCRdb, was assigned here through DNA to germline matching. CDR3 length equals 18 residues. The germline gives CDR1 GEAIGNYY, CDR2 EKD. Trimming shortened V by 0 bases and J by 0 bases, and 19 bases separated the two germline ends. CDR3 bases: TGTGCCTGTGACACCTTGGCGGGGACTGTGCTGGACACCGATAAACTCATCTTT. This translates into CACDTLAGTVLDTDKLIF.

About this clone itself: Only one base separates this from a far larger clonotype, so it likely reflects a read error. Other DNA sequences within the sample encode an identical CDR3. This chain links TRDV2 with TRDJ1; tentative D call: TRDD1 (5 bases). Here the J gene was assigned by germline matching of the DNA, as TCRdb has none. Germline loops: CDR1 GEAIGNYY, CDR2 EKD. The CDR3 consists of 18 residues. Deletions cut 1 base from V and 3 bases from J, with 23 bases between. As DNA, the CDR3 is TGTGCCTGTGACACACTCGACGACACCCCGATAGTTTCCGATAAACTCATCTTT. Its translation: CACDTLDDTPIVSDKLIF.

For this clone: A read error is likely here: a far larger clone is one base away. The genes are TRDV2 and TRDJ1; 9 positions agree with TRDD3. Here the J gene came from matching the DNA to germline, since TCRdb omits it. Germline lookup yields CDR1 GEAIGNYY and CDR2 EKD. V shed 4 bases, J shed 0 bases, and the junction held 5 bases outside the gene matches. CDR3 size: 15 residues. The CDR3 protein is CACDAVGDNTDKLIF. CDR3 coding DNA: TGTGCCTGTGATGCGGTGGGGGATAACACCGATAAACTCATCTTT.

This clone was counted a few times. The translation of this DNA and the TCRdb protein of a much larger clone differ at residue 6, probably owing to a read error; the protein shown here is translated from the DNA. The chain employs TRDV2 and TRDJ1, with D possibly TRDD3 on 6 matching bases. The germline V gene has CDR1 GEAIGNYY and CDR2 EKD. V was pared by 0 bases and J by 0 bases, with 13 bases between. The CDR3 has 16 amino acids. DNA of the CDR3: TGTGCCTGTGACACCATAGGGGGGACCTACACCGATAAACTCATCTTT. Translation: CACDTIGGTYTDKLIF.

As for this clone: One base separates it from a far larger clone, so it is likely a read error. The chain uses TRDV2 and TRDJ1; 11 nucleotides align to TRDD3. As TCRdb names no J gene, one was assigned here on the basis of a DNA match to germline. The CDR3 runs 18 residues. V shed 3 bases and J 0 bases; nucleotides not matched to a gene: 11. Germline V lookup: CDR1 GEAIGNYY, CDR2 EKD. The CDR3 region has the DNA TGTGCCTGTGACCCCCACGTACTGGGGGATAGCTACACCGATAAACTCATCTTT. Its protein product is CACDPHVLGDSYTDKLIF.

This clone came up a few times. Just one base apart from a much larger clone, this may be a read error. The genes are TRDV2 and TRDJ1, with 12 bases lining up with TRDD3. TCRdb lists no J gene, so it was determined here by aligning the DNA to germline. The germline V gene encodes CDR1 GEAIGNYY and CDR2 EKD. CDR3 length: 19 residues. The CDR3: CACDKLSELGDTNTDKLIF. The CDR3 bases are TGTGCCTGTGACAAACTGTCGGAACTGGGGGATACAAACACTGATAAACTCATCTTT.

On this clone: Only one base separates this from a far larger clonotype, so it likely reflects a read error. V usage is TRDV2 and J usage is TRDJ1; 9 bases match TRDD3. Assignment of the J gene here rests on matching the DNA to germline, because TCRdb gives none. Trimming took 3 bases from V and 0 from J; bases not matched to a gene: 13. Germline V gene sequence: CDR1 GEAIGNYY, CDR2 EKD. This CDR3 comprises 18 residues. CDR3 nucleotides: TGTGCCTGTGACGCCGTACTGGGGGACCGCTCTTACACCGATAAACTCATCTTT. As protein: CACDAVLGDRSYTDKLIF.

This clone was counted a few times. This may be a read error: a much more frequent sequence differs by one nucleotide. The chain carries TRDV2 and TRDJ1; 8 bases agree with TRDD3. Assignment of the J gene here rests on matching the DNA to germline, because TCRdb gives none. Germline CDR1 GEAIGNYY, CDR2 EKD. With 3 bases clipped from V and 7 bases from J, the junction kept 21 bases outside the gene matches. The CDR3 is 18 residues long. The CDR3 nucleotides read TGTGCCTGTGACCTTCTACTGTGGGATACGACGGAGAGTGGTAAACTCATCTTT. Translation: CACDLLLWDTTESGKLIF.

This clone appeared a few times. A clone one base away is much larger, so this may be a read error. The chain has TRDV2 and TRDJ1, with 10 bases fitting TRDD3. Germline matching of the DNA provided the J gene here, since TCRdb leaves it blank. Trimming removed 2 bases from V and 5 bases from J; junction bases left unmatched: 7. CDR1 is GEAIGNYY, CDR2 EKD, per germline. This CDR3 contains 15 residues. Here the CDR3 reads CACDILGDRDDKLIF. The CDR3 region has the DNA TGTGCCTGTGACATACTGGGGGATCGTGATGATAAACTCATCTTT.

This clone ranks as large. This sequence joins TRDV2 and TRDJ1; tentatively, D is TRDD3 (5 bases). The V gene lost 3 bases and the J gene lost 2 bases, with 21 bases spanning the gap. Germline values: CDR1 GEAIGNYY, CDR2 EKD. The CDR3 contains 17 residues. The CDR3 region is CACDSIRNGGATDKLIF. The CDR3 DNA reads as TGTGCCTGTGACTCCATACGTAACGGGGGGGCAACCGATAAACTCATCTTT.

This clone was picked up a small number of times. This may be a read error: a much more frequent sequence differs by one nucleotide. Within the sample, other DNA sequences also encode this same CDR3. This rearrangement joins TRDV2 to TRDJ1; 11 bases are shared with TRDD3. CDR1 is GEAIGNYY, CDR2 EKD, per germline. V trimming: 4 bases; J trimming: 4 bases; junction bases outside the gene matches: 13. The CDR3 has 17 amino acids. CDR3 region: CACEQLVLGDTNDKLIF. CDR3 sequence (DNA): TGTGCCTGTGAACAACTTGTGCTGGGGGATACAAACGATAAACTCATCTTT.

By sample fraction, this clone is medium-sized (0.01 to 0.1%). This chain connects TRDV2 to TRDJ1; TRDD3 matches 7 bases. This CDR3 contains 18 residues. After removal of 0 bases from V and 0 bases from J, the junction contained 12 bases not matched to a gene. The germline gives CDR1 GEAIGNYY, CDR2 EKD. The CDR3 loop is CACDTVGVGGGDTDKLIF. The DNA for the CDR3 is TGTGCCTGTGACACCGTGGGAGTTGGTGGGGGAGACACCGATAAACTCATCTTT.

This clone was seen a few times. An end of the junction does not agree with germline; a read error may underlie this. Other DNA sequences in the same sample also yield this CDR3. The chain has TRDV2 and TRDJ3; 7 nucleotides align to TRDD3. CDR1 and CDR2 from the germline V gene are GEAIGNYY and EKD. This CDR3 is built from 21 residues. CDR3 nucleotides: TGTGCCTGTGACACCGGATACGGTGCGGTTTCAAACTCCTGGGACACTCGACAGATGTTTTTC. Amino acids: CACDTGYGAVSNSWDTRQMFF.

About this clone: Since a far larger clone is one base different, this is likely a read error. The chain employs TRDV2 and TRDJ2; 12 bases agree with TRDD3. TCRdb carries no J gene annotation; the J gene was assigned here by matching the DNA with germline. CDR1 GEAIGNYY and CDR2 EKD come from the germline V gene. Trimming cost V 0 bases and J 10 bases; bases outside gene matches: 5. CDR3 size: 15 residues. CDR3 sequence: CACDTLGDTAEQLFF. The CDR3 coding sequence is TGTGCCTGTGACACCCTGGGGGATACGGCAGAACAACTCTTCTTT.

This clone was observed a handful of times. The translation of this DNA and the TCRdb protein of a much larger clone differ at residue 4, probably owing to a read error; the protein shown here is translated from the DNA. The V call is TRDV2, the J call TRDJ1, with D tentatively TRDD3 (5 bases). No J gene is reported in TCRdb; it was inferred here by comparing the DNA with germline. Looked up from germline, CDR1 is GEAIGNYY and CDR2 is EKD. The V gene lost 5 bases and the J gene lost 5 bases, with 14 bases spanning the gap. This CDR3 has 13 amino acids. The chain's CDR3 is CACGALGVDKLIF. CDR3 sequence (DNA): TGTGCCTGTGGCGCTCTTGGGGTAGATAAACTCATCTTT.

This clone is classed as medium-sized. V gene TRDV2 combines with J gene TRDJ1; 13 nucleotides agree with TRDD3. V shed 3 bases and J 2 bases; nucleotides not matched to a gene: 8. The CDR3 extends over 17 amino acids. CDR1 is GEAIGNYY, CDR2 EKD, per germline. The DNA of the CDR3 is TGTGCCTGTGACCCTTTACTGGGGGATACGCGAACCGATAAACTCATCTTT. Translating gives CACDPLLGDTRTDKLIF.